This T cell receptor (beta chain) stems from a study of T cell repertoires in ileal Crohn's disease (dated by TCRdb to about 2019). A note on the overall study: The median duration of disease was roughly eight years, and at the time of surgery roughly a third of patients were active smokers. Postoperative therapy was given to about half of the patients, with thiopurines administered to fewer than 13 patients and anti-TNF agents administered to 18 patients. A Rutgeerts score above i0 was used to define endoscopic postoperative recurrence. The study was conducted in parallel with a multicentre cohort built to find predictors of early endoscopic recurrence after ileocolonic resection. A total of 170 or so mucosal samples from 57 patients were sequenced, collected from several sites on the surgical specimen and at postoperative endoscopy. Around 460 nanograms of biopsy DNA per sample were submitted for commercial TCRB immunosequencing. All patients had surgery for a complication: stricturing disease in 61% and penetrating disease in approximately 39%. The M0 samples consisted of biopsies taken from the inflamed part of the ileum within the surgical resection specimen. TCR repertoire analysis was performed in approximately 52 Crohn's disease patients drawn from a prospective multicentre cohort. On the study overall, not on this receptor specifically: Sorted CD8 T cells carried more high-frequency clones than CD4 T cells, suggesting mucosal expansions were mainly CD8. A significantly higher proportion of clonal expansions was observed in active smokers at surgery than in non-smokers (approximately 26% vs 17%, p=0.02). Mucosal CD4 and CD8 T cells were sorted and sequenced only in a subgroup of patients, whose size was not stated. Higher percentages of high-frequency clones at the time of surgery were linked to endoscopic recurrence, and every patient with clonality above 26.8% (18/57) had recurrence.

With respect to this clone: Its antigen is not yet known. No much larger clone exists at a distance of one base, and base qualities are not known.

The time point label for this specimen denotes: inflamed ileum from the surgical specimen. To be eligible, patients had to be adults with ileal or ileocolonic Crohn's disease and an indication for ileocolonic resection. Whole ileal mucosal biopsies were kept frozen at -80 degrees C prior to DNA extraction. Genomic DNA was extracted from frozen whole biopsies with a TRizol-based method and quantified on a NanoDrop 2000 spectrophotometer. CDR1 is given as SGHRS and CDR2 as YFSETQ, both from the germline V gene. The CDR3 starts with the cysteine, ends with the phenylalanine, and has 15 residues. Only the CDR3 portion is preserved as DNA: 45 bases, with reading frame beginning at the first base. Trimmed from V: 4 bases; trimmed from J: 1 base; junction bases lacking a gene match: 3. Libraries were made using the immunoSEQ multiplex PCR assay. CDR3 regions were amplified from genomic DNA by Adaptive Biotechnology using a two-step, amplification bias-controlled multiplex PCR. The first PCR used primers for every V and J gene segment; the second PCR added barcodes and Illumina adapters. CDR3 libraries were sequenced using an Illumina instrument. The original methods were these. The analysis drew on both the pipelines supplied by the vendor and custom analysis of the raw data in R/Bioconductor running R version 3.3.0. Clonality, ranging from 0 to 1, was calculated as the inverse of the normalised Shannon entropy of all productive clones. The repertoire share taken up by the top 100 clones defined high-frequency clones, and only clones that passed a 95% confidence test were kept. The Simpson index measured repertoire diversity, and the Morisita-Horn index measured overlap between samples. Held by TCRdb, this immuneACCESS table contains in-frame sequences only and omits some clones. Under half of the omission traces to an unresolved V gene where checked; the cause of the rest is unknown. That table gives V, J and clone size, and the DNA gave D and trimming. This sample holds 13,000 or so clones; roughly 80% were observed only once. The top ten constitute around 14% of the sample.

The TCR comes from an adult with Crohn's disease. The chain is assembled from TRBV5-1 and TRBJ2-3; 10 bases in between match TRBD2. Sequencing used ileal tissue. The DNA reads TGCGCCAGCAGCATCCTAGCGGGGGGCACAGATACGCAGTATTTT. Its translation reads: CASSILAGGTDTQYF.